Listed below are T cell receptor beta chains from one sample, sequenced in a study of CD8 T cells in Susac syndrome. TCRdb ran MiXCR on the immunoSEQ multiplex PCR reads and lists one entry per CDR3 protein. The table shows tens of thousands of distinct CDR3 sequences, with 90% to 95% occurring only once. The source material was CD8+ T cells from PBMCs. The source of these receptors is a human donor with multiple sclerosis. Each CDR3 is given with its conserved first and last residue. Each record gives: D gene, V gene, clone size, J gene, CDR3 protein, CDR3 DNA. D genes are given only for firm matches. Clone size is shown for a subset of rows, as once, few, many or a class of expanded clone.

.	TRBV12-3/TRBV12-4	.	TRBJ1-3	CASSLRVDTIYF	TGTGCCAGCAGTTTAAGGGTGGACACCATATATTTT
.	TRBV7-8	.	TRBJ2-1	CASTERLTGSSYNEQFF	TGTGCCAGCACCGAGAGGCTTACGGGGAGCTCCTACAATGAGCAGTTCTTC
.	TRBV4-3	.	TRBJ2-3	CASSQSRGRTDTQYF	TGCGCCAGCAGCCAATCCCGGGGTCGCACAGATACGCAGTATTTT
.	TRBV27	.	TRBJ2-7	CASSNGVYEQYF	TGTGCCAGCAGTAATGGGGTCTACGAGCAGTACTTC
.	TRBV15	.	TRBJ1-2	CATSPRDYGYTF	TGTGCCACCAGCCCAAGGGACTATGGCTACACCTTC
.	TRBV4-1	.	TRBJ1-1	CASSQTGTEAFF	TGCGCCAGCAGCCAAACGGGCACTGAAGCTTTCTTT
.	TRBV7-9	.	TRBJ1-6	CASSLDEGFHSPLHF	TGTGCCAGCAGCTTAGACGAGGGTTTTCATTCACCCCTCCACTTT
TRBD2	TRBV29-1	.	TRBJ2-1	CSVEGGLAGAGEQFF	TGCAGCGTTGAAGGAGGACTAGCGGGCGCCGGGGAGCAGTTCTTC
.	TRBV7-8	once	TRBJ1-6	CASSLATGGATYNSPLHF	TGTGCCAGCAGCTTAGCGACGGGGGGCGCAACCTATAATTCACCCCTCCACTTT
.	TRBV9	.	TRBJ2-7	CASAPRSGAHYEQYF	TGTGCCAGCGCCCCTCGCTCCGGGGCCCACTACGAGCAGTACTTC
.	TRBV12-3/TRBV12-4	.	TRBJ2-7	CASKSGDNYEQYF	TGTGCCAGCAAGTCAGGGGATAACTACGAGCAGTACTTC
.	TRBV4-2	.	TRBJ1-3	CASSQDLRKSGNTIYF	TGTGCCAGCAGCCAAGATTTAAGAAAATCTGGAAACACCATATATTTT
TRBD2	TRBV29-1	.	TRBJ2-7	CSVEGLAGVYEQYF	TGCAGCGTTGAAGGACTAGCGGGGGTCTACGAGCAGTACTTC
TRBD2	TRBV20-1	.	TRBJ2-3	CSAIDERLAGRHDTQYF	TGCAGTGCCATAGACGAGCGGCTAGCGGGGAGGCACGATACGCAGTATTTT
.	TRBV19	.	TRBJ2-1	CASIGSGFYNEQFF	TGTGCCAGTATAGGTAGCGGTTTTTACAATGAGCAGTTCTTC
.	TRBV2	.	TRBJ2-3	CASCRSDTQYF	TGTGCCAGCTGCCGATCAGATACGCAGTATTTT
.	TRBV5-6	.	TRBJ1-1	CASSLRTHWKAFF	TGTGCCAGCAGCTTGAGGACCCATTGGAAAGCTTTCTTT
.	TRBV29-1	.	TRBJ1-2	CSASDKGVYGYTF	TGCAGCGCATCCGACAAGGGGGTCTATGGCTACACCTTC
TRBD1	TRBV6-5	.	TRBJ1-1	CASSYGQGLGTEAFF	TGTGCCAGCAGTTACGGACAGGGTTTGGGGACTGAAGCTTTCTTT
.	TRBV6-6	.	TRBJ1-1	CASSYPDANTEAFF	TGTGCCAGCAGTTACCCGGACGCGAACACTGAAGCTTTCTTT
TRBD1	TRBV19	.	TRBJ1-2	CASSHTGVDYGYTF	TGTGCCAGTAGTCACACAGGGGTTGACTATGGCTACACCTTC
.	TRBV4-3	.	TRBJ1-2	CASSQDPGAGGYTF	TGCGCCAGCAGCCAAGATCCGGGGGCAGGAGGCTACACCTTC
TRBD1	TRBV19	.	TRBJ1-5	CASSIWDRGLNQPQHF	TGTGCCAGTAGTATTTGGGACAGGGGACTAAATCAGCCCCAGCATTTT
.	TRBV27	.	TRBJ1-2	CASSSYGQDRYGYTF	TGTGCCAGCAGTTCCTACGGACAAGACCGCTATGGCTACACCTTC
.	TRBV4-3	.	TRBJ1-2	CASSQDSGREVLYGYTF	TGCGCCAGCAGCCAAGATTCGGGAAGGGAGGTCCTCTATGGCTACACCTTC
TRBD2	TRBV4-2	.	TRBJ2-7	CASSQDLGLAGTYEQYF	TGTGCCAGCAGCCAAGATCTTGGACTAGCGGGGACCTACGAGCAGTACTTC
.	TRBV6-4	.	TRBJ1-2	CASSATLTGIGGYTF	TGTGCCAGCAGTGCCACCCTCACAGGGATCGGCGGCTACACCTTC
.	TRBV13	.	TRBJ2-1	CASSLVRGVEQFF	TGTGCCAGCAGCTTAGTCAGGGGGGTTGAGCAGTTCTTC
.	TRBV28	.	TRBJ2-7	CASIHRPYEQYF	TGTGCCAGTATACACAGGCCCTACGAGCAGTACTTC
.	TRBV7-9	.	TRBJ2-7	CASRADSYEQYF	TGTGCCAGCAGAGCTGACAGTTACGAGCAGTACTTC
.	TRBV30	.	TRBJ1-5	CAWGGGGHGNQPQHF	TGTGCCTGGGGAGGTGGGGGGCACGGCAATCAGCCCCAGCATTTT
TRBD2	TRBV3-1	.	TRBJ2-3	CASSQDLRLAGDTDTQYF	TGTGCCAGCAGCCAAGATCTGCGGCTAGCGGGGGACACAGATACGCAGTATTTT
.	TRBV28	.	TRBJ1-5	CASSWYSNQPQHF	TGTGCCAGCAGTTGGTATAGCAATCAGCCCCAGCATTTT
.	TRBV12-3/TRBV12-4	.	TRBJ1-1	CASSFGGWTEAFF	TGTGCCAGCAGTTTCGGGGGATGGACTGAAGCTTTCTTT
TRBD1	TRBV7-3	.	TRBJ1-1	CASSPGTGVAEAFF	TGTGCCAGCAGCCCCGGGACAGGGGTTGCTGAAGCTTTCTTT
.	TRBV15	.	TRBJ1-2	CATSRGTAADYGYTF	TGTGCCACCAGCAGAGGGACCGCGGCAGACTATGGCTACACCTTC
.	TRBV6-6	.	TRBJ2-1	CASSYSKEQFF	TGTGCCAGCAGTTACTCGAAGGAGCAGTTCTTC
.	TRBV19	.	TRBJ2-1	CASSTSLAEYNEQFF	TGTGCCAGTAGTACGTCACTAGCAGAATACAATGAGCAGTTCTTC
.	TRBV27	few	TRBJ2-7	CASSLGATYEQYF	TGTGCCAGCAGTTTAGGGGCGACCTACGAGCAGTACTTC
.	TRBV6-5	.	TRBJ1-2	CASSYSVANYGYTF	TGTGCCAGCAGTTACAGCGTGGCTAACTATGGCTACACCTTC
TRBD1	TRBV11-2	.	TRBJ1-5	CASSLRQGAGQPQHF	TGTGCCAGCAGCCTTCGACAGGGGGCCGGTCAGCCCCAGCATTTT
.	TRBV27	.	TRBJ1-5	CASSFTSNQPQHF	TGTGCCAGCAGTTTCACTAGCAATCAGCCCCAGCATTTT
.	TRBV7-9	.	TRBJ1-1	CASSSSQGFTEAFF	TGTGCCAGCAGCTCGTCACAGGGTTTTACTGAAGCTTTCTTT
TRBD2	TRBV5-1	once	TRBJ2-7	CASSLERTSDEQYF	TGCGCCAGCAGCTTGGAAAGGACTAGCGACGAGCAGTACTTC
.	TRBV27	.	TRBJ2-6	CASTHGVSGANVLTF	TGTGCCAGCACACACGGCGTCTCTGGGGCCAACGTCCTGACTTTC
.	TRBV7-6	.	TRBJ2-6	CASSLPRGGQGFSGANVLTF	TGTGCCAGCAGCTTACCGCGGGGGGGACAGGGATTCTCTGGGGCCAACGTCCTGACTTTC
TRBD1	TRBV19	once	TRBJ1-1	CASSIGQGGNTEAFF	TGTGCCAGTAGTATTGGACAGGGAGGTAACACTGAAGCTTTCTTT
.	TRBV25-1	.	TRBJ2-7	CASSEEGIIDEQYF	TGTGCCAGCAGTGAAGAGGGGATAATCGACGAGCAGTACTTC
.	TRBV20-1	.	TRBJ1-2	CSASGPGSPAWGYTF	TGCAGTGCTAGTGGGCCGGGAAGCCCTGCCTGGGGCTACACCTTC
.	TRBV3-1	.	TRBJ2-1	CASSQDQGYVSYNEQFF	TGTGCCAGCAGCCAAGATCAGGGTTACGTTTCCTACAATGAGCAGTTCTTC
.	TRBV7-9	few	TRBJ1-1	CASSFQGGGISEAFF	TGTGCCAGCAGCTTCCAGGGCGGAGGGATATCTGAAGCTTTCTTT
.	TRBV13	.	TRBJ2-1	CASSLELEPTNEQFF	TGTGCCAGCAGCTTAGAACTTGAACCAACCAATGAGCAGTTCTTC
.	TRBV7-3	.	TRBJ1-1	CASSPKSIRDTEAFF	TGTGCCAGCAGCCCAAAGTCGATCAGGGATACTGAAGCTTTCTTT
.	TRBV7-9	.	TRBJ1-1	CASSRLQGLDTEAFF	TGTGCCAGCAGCCGATTACAGGGTCTGGACACTGAAGCTTTCTTT
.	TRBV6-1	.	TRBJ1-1	CASSDVQGDEAFF	TGTGCCAGCAGTGACGTACAAGGAGACGAAGCTTTCTTT
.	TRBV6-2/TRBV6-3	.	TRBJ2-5	CASSYLELSETQYF	TGTGCCAGCAGTTACCTGGAGCTCTCGGAGACCCAGTACTTC
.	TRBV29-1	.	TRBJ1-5	CSVQEGSNQPQHF	TGCAGCGTTCAAGAGGGTAGCAATCAGCCCCAGCATTTT
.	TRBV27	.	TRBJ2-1	CASKTGYNEQFF	TGTGCCAGCAAAACAGGGTACAATGAGCAGTTCTTC
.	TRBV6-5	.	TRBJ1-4	CASSYGSTGHENEKLFF	TGTGCCAGCAGTTACGGTTCAACTGGACACGAAAATGAAAAACTGTTTTTT
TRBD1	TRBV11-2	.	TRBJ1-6	CASSRISGQGSSPLHF	TGTGCCAGCAGCAGGATATCGGGACAGGGATCTTCACCCCTCCACTTT